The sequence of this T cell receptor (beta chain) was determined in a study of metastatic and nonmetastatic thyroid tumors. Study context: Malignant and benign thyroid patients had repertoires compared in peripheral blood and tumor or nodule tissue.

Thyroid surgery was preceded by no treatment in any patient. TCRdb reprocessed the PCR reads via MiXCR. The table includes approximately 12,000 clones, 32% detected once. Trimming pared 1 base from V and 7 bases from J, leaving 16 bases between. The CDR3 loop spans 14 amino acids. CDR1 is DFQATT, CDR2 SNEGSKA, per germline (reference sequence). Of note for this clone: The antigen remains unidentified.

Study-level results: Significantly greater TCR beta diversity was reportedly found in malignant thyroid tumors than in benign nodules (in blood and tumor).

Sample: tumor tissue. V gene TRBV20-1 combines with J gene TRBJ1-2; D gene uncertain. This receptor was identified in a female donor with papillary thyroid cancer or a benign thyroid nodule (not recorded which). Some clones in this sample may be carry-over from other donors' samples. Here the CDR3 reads CSARVSDRSRGYTF. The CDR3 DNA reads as TGCAGTGCTAGAGTTTCAGATCGGTCGCGTGGCTACACCTTC.